This T cell receptor (beta chain) was found in a study of T cell changes during pregnancy in multiple sclerosis. The CDR3 is made up of 13 amino acids. Unmatched junction bases numbered 3, after V lost 3 bases and J lost 6 bases. Germline V CDR1 and CDR2: SGHRS, YFSETQ. TCRdb keeps only in-frame clones here, not all; method: immunoSEQ multiplex PCR. The sample records about 68,000 clones, more than 80% being singletons. The chain has TRBV5-1 and TRBJ2-1, with 7 bases lining up with TRBD1. The clonotype comes from a female donor with multiple sclerosis, enrolled in a pregnancy study. The source was peripheral blood, collected in the second trimester of pregnancy. In DNA, the CDR3 is TGCGCCAGCAGCTCCACAGGGGTCAATGAGCAGTTCTTC. This encodes CASSSTGVNEQFF.